This T cell receptor beta chain was captured by sequencing in a study of T-cell memory formation after mild COVID-19. General study findings and limits: Balance between CD4 and CD8 was seen in clones contracting day 15 to 85, and a CD4+ lean was seen in later expanders.

TCRdb reprocessed the 5' RACE reads with MiXCR, giving one entry per CDR3 protein. The profile shows 130,000 to 150,000 distinct CDR3 sequences, under 25% of them singletons. There are 12 residues in the CDR3. Trimming cost V 6 bases and J 3 bases, with 6 bases left between them. Germline CDR1 and CDR2: SGHTA and FQGNSA. This clonotype has a count of ten or more. Its antigen is undetermined. The chain combines TRBV7-2 with TRBJ2-1, with D unclear. The material sequenced was PBMCs or a T cell subset sorted from them (not recorded which). This clonotype originated in an adult woman who had mild COVID-19 (a few samples of this study predate the infection). Cell type and time point are not known. The CDR3 loop is CASSSGYNEQFF. In DNA form, the CDR3 reads TGTGCCAGCAGTTCCGGCTACAATGAGCAGTTCTTC.